The sequence of this T cell receptor (beta chain) was determined in a study of cytomegalovirus exposure and HLA in healthy donors. Study conclusions and caveats: Upon later analysis, HLA-associated TCR beta chains proved more clonally expanded than other, equally common chains. In a later analysis, TCR beta V- and J-gene trimming showed a link to a missense DCLRE1C variant.

PCR was performed using 60 Vbeta and 13 Jbeta primers. Using immunoSEQ multiplex PCR, the repertoire was profiled, and TCRdb retains in-frame clones only, with some absent. The sample contains about 140,000 clones, roughly 80% of which appear only once. On this clone itself: The antigen is not known.

The sample was PBMCs. This clonotype was obtained from a young man in good health and CMV-seronegative.

DNA of the CDR3: TGCGCCAGCAGCCAAGTCCTAAGACAGGACAATCAGCCCCAGCATTTT. Translating gives CASSQVLRQDNQPQHF. The V and J genes are TRBV4-3 and TRBJ1-5; weak D call: TRBD1 (6 bases). Deletions cut 1 base from V and 3 bases from J, with 13 bases between. Germline V gene sequence: CDR1 LGHNA, CDR2 YSLEER. There are 16 residues in the CDR3.